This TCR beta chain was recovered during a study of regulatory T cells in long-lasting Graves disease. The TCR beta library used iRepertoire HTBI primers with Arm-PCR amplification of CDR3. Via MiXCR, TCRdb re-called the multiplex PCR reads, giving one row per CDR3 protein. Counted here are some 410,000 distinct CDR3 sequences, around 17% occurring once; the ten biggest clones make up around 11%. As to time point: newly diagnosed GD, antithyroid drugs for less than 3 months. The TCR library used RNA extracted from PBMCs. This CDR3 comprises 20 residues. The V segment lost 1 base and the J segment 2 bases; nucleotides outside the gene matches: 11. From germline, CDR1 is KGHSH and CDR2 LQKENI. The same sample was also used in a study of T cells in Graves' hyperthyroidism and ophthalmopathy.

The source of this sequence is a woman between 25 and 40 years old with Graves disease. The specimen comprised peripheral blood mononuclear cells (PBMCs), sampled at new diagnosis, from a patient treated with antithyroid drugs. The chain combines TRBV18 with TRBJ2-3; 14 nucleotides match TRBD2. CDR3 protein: CASSPLGTSGSSLLTDTQYF. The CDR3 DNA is TGTGCCAGCTCACCACTGGGGACTAGCGGGAGCTCATTACTCACAGATACGCAGTATTTT.